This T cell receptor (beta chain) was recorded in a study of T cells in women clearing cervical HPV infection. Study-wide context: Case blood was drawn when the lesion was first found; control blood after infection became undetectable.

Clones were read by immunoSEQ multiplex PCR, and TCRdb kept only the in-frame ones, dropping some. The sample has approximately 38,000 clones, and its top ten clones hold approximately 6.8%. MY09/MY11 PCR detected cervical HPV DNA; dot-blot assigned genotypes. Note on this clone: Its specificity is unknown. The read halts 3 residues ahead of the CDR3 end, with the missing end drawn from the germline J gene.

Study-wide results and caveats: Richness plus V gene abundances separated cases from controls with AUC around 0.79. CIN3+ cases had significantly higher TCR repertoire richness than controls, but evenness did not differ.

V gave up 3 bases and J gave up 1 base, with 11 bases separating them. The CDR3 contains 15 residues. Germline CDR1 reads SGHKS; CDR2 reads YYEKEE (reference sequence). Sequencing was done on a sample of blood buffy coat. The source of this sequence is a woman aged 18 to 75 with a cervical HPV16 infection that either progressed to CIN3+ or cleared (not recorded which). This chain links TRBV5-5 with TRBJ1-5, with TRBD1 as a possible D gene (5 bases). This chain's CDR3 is CASSSQGWSNQPQHF. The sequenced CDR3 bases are TGTGCCAGCAGCTCTCAGGGTTGGAGCAATCAGCCC.